This TCR beta chain was recorded in a study of blood T cell repertoires in COVID-19. Looking at the study overall: T cells, B-cell-depleted T cells, or PBMCs supplied cDNA or gDNA.

The V end lost 0 bases, the J end lost 1 base, and 7 bases lay between the germline ends. Germline CDR1 is SGHAT and CDR2 is FQNNGV. There are 14 residues in the CDR3. Per the authors' pipeline: Reference gene primer amplification in the assay estimated nucleated cell counts. Generated by immunoSEQ multiplex PCR, the TCRdb table keeps only in-frame clones and is missing some. V, J and clone size derive from that table, while D and trimming were established from the DNA sequence. This table has some 170,000 clones, around 80% appearing once. Participants spanned ages roughly 18 to 95 years and resided in about 25 US areas. Allocation to cohorts depended on clinical history reported by the participants.

The J gene is TRBJ2-7, the V gene TRBV11-2; unclear D gene. Specimen: PBMCs or T cells enriched from blood (not recorded which). The sequence derives from a man aged 35-49 years who had recovered from COVID-19. CDR3 in DNA: TGTGCCAGCAGCTTAGATCCACTTTCCTACGAGCAGTACTTC. Translated: CASSLDPLSYEQYF.